The 5 T cell receptor beta chains below come from one sample, sequenced in a study of blood T cell repertoires in COVID-19. Assay used: immunoSEQ multiplex PCR; TCRdb lists only in-frame clones, some missing. This sample yields some 200,000 clones, of which around 82% are seen a single time; around 3% belongs to the top ten. Material: peripheral blood. These receptors originate from a woman in her twenties or thirties who had recovered from COVID-19.

The rearrangement uses TRBV7-3 and TRBJ2-2, with TRBD2 identical over 8 bases. Germline CDR1 reads SGHTA; CDR2 reads FQGTGA. J gave up 3 bases and V 5 bases, and 14 bases lay outside the gene matches. This CDR3 is 18 amino acids long. CDR3 in amino acids: CASSDALRSGRDTGELFF. The CDR3 nucleotides are TGTGCCAGCAGCGACGCGCTGAGGAGCGGGAGAGACACCGGGGAGCTGTTTTTT.

The chain combines TRBV3-1 (or the pseudogene TRBV3-2) with TRBJ1-3, with D maybe TRBD1 (6 bases). Trimming shortened V by 4 bases and J by 6 bases, and 13 bases separated the two germline ends. CDR3 length: 14 residues. CDR1 is LGHDT and CDR2 is YNNKEL in the germline V gene (reference sequence). The CDR3 DNA reads as TGTGCCAGCAGCCCGACTTCAGGGGAAAACACCATATATTTT. Its protein is CASSPTSGENTIYF.

In DNA form, the CDR3 reads TGTGCCAGCAGCAAAGGGAAAGGACAGTTCCAAGAGACCCAGTACTTC. Protein product: CASSKGKGQFQETQYF. This chain links TRBV21-1 with TRBJ2-5; the table's D gene call, TRBD1, was not cross checked with the DNA. TRBV21-1 is annotated as a pseudogene. The CDR3 sequence is 16 residues long.

This chain connects TRBV18 to TRBJ2-6, with D perhaps matching TRBD2 (6 bases). V was cut by 0 bases and J by 2 bases, with 11 bases left in between. This CDR3 has 17 residues. Germline CDR1 and CDR2: KGHSH and LQKENI. This chain's CDR3 is CASSPPGLLPGANVLTF. The CDR3 coding sequence is TGTGCCAGCTCACCACCGGGACTGCTTCCTGGGGCCAACGTCCTGACTTTC.

The chain links TRBV5-1 to TRBJ1-4, with 9 positions matching TRBD1. CDR1 and CDR2 (germline): SGHRS, YFSETQ. The ends lost 2 bases at V and 6 bases at J; junction bases unmatched: 5. The CDR3 totals 15 residues. The CDR3: CASSFNRGRHEKLFF. In nucleotides, the CDR3 is TGCGCCAGCAGCTTCAACAGGGGGCGCCATGAAAAACTGTTTTTT.